This TCR beta chain emerged from a study of T cell responses to AZD1222 COVID-19 vaccine. Study-wide results and caveats: Spike-specific TCR breadth and depth went up after people got two AZD1222 doses. Donors, mostly white British, included more females; clonal diversity was possibly underestimated. Just a handful of AZD1222 recipients were seropositive at baseline.

TCRdb keeps only in-frame clones here, not all; method: immunoSEQ multiplex PCR. The sample holds some 99,000 clones, around 90% seen once. Comments on this clone: The target antigen is unknown.

The CDR3 runs 13 residues. The ends were cut back, 5 bases at V and 10 bases at J, with 15 bases in the middle. Germline assignment: CDR1 SGHTA and CDR2 FQGTGA. This chain connects TRBV7-3 to TRBJ2-1, with D unclear. This clonotype originated in an adult in good health. The sequencing used peripheral blood, collected on day 0 of MenACWY control vaccination. The CDR3 DNA follows: TGTGCCAGCAGCCCCGACCCGATGTACGAGCAGTTCTTC. It translates to CASSPDPMYEQFF. The complete variable domain, with remaining parts taken from reference TRBV7-3 and TRBJ2-1, reads GAGVSQTPSNKVTEKGKYVELRCDPISGHTALYWYRQSLGQGPEFLIYFQGTGAADDSGLPNDRFFAVRPEGSVSTLKIQRTERGDSAVYLCASSPDPMYEQFFGPGTRLTVL.